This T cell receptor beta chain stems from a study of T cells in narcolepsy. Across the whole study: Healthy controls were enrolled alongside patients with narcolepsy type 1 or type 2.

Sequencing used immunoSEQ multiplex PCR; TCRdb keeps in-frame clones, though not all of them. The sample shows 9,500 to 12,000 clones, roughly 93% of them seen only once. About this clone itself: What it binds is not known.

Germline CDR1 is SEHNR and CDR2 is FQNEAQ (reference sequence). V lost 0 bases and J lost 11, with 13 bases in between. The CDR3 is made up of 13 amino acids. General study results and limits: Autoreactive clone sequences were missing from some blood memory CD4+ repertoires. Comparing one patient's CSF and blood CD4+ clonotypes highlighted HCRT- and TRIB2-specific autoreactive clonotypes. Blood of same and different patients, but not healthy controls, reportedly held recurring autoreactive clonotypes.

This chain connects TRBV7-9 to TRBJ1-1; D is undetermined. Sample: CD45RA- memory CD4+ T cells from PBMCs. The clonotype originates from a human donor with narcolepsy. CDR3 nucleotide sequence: TGTGCCAGCAGCTTAGCGCCTTCTTTGGAGGCTTTCTTT. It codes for CASSLAPSLEAFF.